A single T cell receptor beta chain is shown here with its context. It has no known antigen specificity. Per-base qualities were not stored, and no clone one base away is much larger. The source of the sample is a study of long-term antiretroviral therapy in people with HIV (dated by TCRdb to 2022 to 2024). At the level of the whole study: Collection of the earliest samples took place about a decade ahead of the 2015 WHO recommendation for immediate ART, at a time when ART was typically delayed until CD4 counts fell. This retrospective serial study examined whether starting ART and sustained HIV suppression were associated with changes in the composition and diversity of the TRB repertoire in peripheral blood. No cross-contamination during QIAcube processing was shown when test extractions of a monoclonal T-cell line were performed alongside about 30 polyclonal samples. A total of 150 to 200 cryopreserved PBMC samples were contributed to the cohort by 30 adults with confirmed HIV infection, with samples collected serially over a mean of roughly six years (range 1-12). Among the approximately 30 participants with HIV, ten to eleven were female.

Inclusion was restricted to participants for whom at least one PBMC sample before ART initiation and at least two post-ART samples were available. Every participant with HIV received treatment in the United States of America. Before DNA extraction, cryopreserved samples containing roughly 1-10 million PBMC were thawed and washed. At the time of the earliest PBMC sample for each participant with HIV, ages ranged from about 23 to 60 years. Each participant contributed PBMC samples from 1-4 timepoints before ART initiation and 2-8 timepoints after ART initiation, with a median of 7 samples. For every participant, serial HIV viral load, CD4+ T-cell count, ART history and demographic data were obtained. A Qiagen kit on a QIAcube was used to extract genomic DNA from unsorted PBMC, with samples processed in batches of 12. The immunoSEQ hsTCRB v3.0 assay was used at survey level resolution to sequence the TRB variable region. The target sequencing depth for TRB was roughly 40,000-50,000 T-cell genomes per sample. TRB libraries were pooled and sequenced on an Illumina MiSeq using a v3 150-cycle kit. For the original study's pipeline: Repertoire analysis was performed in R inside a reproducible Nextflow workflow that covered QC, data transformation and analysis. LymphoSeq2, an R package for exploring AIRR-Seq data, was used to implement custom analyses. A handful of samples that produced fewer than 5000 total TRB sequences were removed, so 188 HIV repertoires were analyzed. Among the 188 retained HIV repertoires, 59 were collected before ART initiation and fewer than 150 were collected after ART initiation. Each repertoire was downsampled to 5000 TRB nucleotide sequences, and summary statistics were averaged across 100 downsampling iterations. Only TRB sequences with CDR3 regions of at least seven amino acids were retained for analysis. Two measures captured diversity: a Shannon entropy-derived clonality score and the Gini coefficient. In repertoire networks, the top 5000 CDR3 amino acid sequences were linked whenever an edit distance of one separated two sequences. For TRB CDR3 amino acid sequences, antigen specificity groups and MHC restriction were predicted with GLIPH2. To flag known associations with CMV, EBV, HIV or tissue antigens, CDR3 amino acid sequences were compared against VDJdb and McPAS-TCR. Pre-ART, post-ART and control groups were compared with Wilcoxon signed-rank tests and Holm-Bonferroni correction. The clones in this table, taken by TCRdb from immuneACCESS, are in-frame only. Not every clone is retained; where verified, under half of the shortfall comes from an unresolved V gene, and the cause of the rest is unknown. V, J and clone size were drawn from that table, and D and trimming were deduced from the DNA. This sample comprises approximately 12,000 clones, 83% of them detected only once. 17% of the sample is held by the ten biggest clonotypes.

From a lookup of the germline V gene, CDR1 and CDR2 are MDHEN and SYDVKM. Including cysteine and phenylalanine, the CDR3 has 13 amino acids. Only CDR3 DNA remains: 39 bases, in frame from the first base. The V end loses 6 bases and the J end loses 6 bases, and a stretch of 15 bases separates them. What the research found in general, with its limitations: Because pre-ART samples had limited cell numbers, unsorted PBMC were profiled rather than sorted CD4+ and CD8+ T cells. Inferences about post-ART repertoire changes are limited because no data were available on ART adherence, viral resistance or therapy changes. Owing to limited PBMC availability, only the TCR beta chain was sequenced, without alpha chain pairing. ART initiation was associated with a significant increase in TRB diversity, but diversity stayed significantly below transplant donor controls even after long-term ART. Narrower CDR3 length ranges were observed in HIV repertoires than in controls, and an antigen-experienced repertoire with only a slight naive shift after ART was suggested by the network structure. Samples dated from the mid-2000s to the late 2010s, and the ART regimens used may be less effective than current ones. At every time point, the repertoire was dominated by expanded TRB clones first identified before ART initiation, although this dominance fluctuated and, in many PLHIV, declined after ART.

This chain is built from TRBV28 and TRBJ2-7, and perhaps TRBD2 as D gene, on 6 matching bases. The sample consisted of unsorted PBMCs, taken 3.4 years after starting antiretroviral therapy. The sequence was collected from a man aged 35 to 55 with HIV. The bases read TGTGCCAGCAGCCGACGGTTAGCGGCCGAGCAGTACTTC. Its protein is CASSRRLAAEQYF.